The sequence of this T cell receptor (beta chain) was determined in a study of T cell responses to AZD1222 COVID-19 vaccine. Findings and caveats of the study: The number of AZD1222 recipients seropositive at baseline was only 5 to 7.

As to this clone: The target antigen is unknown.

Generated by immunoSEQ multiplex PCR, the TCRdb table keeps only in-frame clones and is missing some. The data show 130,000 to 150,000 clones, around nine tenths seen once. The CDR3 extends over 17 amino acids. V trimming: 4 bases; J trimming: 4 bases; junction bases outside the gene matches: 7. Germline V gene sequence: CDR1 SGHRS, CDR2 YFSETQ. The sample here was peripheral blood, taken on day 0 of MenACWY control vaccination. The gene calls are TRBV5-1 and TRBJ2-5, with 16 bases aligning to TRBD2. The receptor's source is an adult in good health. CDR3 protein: CASSPGLAGGRAETQYF. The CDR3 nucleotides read TGCGCCAGCAGCCCGGGACTAGCGGGAGGGAGGGCAGAGACCCAGTACTTC.